Reported below is one T cell receptor (beta chain). This entry is derived from a study of response to subunit inactivated influenza vaccine. TCRdb reanalysed the RT-PCR reads using MiXCR and keeps one entry per CDR3 protein. This table holds roughly 540,000 distinct CDR3 sequences, roughly 23% found once. V lost 3 bases, J lost 2 bases, and 8 bases lay in between. The CDR3 is 15 amino acids. Looked up from germline, CDR1 is LGHNA and CDR2 is YSLEER. These data also formed part of another study, on T cells expressing NK-cell markers. That work adds: 5'RACE template switching with UMIs generated TCR beta cDNA. The study left the HCMV specificity of expanded NKG2C+ T cell clones unresolved.

Specimen: CD4+ T cells sorted from PBMCs, collected about 12 days after vaccination. The chain links TRBV4-3 to TRBJ2-6; a possible D gene is TRBD1 (6 bases). This receptor was obtained from a man in his fifties who received an inactivated influenza vaccine. CDR3 nucleotide sequence: TGCGCCAGCAGCCATGGACAGACTGGGGCCAACGTCCTGACTTTC. Protein sequence: CASSHGQTGANVLTF.